What follows describes a single T cell receptor beta chain. CDR1 is LNHDA and CDR2 is SQIVND in the germline V gene (reference sequence). This CDR3 has 15 amino acids. V was trimmed by 1 base and J by 2 bases, leaving 11 bases between them. This entry comes from a study of blood T cell repertoires in COVID-19. Repertoires were generated with immunoSEQ multiplex PCR, while TCRdb's copy carries only in-frame clones and drops some. The sample lists 200,000 to 300,000 clones, just under 85% seen once, with roughly 9.6% in the top ten. The TCR was taken from a woman older than 75 with acute or convalescent COVID-19. Sequenced sample: peripheral blood. V gene TRBV19 combines with J gene TRBJ1-2; no clear D. CDR3 loop: CASSIGPFVNYGYTF. The DNA of the CDR3 is TGTGCCAGTAGTATAGGGCCATTTGTCAACTATGGCTACACCTTC.